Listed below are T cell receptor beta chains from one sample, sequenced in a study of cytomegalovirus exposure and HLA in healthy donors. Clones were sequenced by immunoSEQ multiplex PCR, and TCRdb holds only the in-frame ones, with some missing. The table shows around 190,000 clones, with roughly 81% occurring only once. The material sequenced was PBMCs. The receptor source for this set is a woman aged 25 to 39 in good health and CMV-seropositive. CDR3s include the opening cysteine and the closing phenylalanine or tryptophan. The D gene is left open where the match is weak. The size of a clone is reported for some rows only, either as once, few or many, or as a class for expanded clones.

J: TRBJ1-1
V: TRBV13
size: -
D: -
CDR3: CASSPARGTEAFF
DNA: TGTGCCAGCAGCCCGGCTCGGGGTACTGAAGCTTTCTTT

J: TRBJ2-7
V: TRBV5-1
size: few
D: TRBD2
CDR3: CASSLGPAGLDEVYEQYF
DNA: TGCGCCAGCAGCTTGGGCCCCGCGGGACTAGACGAGGTCTACGAGCAGTACTTC

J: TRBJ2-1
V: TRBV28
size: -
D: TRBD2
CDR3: CASSRLAGGPGNEQFF
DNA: TGTGCCAGCAGCCGGTTAGCGGGAGGGCCGGGAAATGAGCAGTTCTTC

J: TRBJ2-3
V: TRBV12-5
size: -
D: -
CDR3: CASGLSSTRNTQYF
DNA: TGTGCTAGTGGTCTCTCGAGCACGAGGAATACGCAGTATTTT

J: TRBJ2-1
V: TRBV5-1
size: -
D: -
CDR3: CASSLDGGIESYNEQFF
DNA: TGCGCCAGCTCTCTGGATGGCGGGATTGAGTCCTACAATGAGCAGTTCTTC

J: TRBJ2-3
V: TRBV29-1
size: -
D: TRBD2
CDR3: CSLSGRAADTQYF
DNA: TGCAGCTTGAGCGGGAGGGCCGCAGATACGCAGTATTTT

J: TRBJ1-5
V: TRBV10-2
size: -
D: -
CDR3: CASTRTENQPQHF
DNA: TGCGCCAGCACCCGGACTGAGAATCAGCCCCAGCATTTT

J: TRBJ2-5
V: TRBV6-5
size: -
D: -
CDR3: CASSYSTVRLQETQYF
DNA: TGTGCCAGCAGTTACTCGACGGTGCGGCTCCAAGAGACCCAGTACTTC

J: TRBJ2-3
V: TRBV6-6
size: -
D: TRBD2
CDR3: CASRPGLSTDTQYF
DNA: TGTGCCAGCAGGCCGGGACTATCCACAGATACGCAGTATTTT

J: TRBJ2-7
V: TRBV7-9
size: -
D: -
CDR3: CASSSPFGEQYF
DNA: TGTGCCAGCAGCTCCCCTTTCGGCGAGCAGTACTTC

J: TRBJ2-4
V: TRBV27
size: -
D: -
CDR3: CASGRGWDKNIQYF
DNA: TGTGCCAGCGGCAGGGGATGGGACAAAAACATTCAGTACTTC

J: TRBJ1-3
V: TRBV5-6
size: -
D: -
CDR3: CASSGGDAWSSGNTIYF
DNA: TGTGCCAGCAGCGGGGGGGACGCCTGGTCCTCTGGAAACACCATATATTTT

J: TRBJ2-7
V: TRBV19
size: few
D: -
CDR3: CASSISLAEAYEQYF
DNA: TGTGCCAGTAGTATAAGTTTGGCAGAGGCCTACGAGCAGTACTTC

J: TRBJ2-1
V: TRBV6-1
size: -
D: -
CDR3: CASSEGSGSVYEQFF
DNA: TGTGCCAGCAGTGAAGGTAGTGGTAGTGTCTATGAGCAGTTCTTC

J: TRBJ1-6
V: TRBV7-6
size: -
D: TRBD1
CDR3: CASSSGQGLVSPLHF
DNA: TGTGCCAGCAGCTCCGGACAGGGTCTAGTATCACCCCTCCACTTT

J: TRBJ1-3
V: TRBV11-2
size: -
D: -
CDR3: CASSLGGHLSGNTIYF
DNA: TGTGCCAGCAGCTTAGGGGGCCATCTCTCTGGAAACACCATATATTTT

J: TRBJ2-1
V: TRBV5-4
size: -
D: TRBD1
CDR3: CASSYTGTGANEQFF
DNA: TGTGCCAGCAGCTATACCGGGACAGGGGCGAATGAGCAGTTCTTC

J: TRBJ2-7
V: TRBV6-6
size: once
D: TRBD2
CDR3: CASRPGLAELYEQYF
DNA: TGTGCCAGCAGGCCTGGACTAGCGGAGCTCTACGAGCAGTACTTC

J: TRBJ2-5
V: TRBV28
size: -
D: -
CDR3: CATLSDQETQYF
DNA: TGTGCCACCCTGAGCGATCAAGAGACCCAGTACTTC

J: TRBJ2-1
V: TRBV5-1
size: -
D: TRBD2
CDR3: CASRPGGSGYNEQFF
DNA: TGCGCCAGCAGACCCGGCGGGAGCGGCTACAATGAGCAGTTCTTC

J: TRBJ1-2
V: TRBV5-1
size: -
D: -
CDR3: CASSFGGVGDGYTF
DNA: TGCGCCAGCAGCTTCGGGGGGGTCGGGGACGGCTACACCTTC

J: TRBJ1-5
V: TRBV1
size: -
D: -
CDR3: CTSSRTGTDNQPQHF
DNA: TGCACCAGCAGCCGCACCGGGACAGACAATCAGCCCCAGCATTTT

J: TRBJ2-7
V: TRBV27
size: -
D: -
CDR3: CASSLSQAAKQYF
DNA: TGTGCCAGCAGTTTATCCCAGGCAGCAAAGCAGTACTTC

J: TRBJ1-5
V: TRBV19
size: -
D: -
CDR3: CASRLKGLPDQPQHF
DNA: TGTGCCAGTAGGCTTAAAGGACTGCCTGACCAGCCCCAGCATTTT

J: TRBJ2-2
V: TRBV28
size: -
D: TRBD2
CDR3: CASSFRTSGNTGELFF
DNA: TGTGCCAGCAGTTTCCGGACTAGCGGGAATACCGGGGAGCTGTTTTTT

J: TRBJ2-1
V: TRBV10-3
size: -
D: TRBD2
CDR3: CAIKESAGVRNEQFF
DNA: TGTGCCATCAAAGAAAGCGCGGGAGTACGGAATGAGCAGTTCTTC

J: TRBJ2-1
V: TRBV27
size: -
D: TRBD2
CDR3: CASSLAGGHNEQFF
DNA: TGTGCCAGCAGTTTAGCGGGAGGCCACAATGAGCAGTTCTTC

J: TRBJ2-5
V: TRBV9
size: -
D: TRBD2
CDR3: CASSYRSGGGQYF
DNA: TGTGCCAGCTCTTACCGATCCGGCGGGGGCCAGTACTTC

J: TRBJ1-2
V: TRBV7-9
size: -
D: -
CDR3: CASSLSEGGRYGYTF
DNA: TGTGCCAGCAGCTTGTCCGAGGGAGGGCGGTATGGCTACACCTTC

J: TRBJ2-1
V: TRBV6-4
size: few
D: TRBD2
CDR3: CASRRLAGGLDEQFF
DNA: TGTGCCAGCAGAAGACTAGCGGGAGGGCTGGATGAGCAGTTCTTC

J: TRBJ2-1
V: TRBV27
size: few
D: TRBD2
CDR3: CASSSTSGILNEQFF
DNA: TGTGCCAGCAGTTCCACTAGCGGTATCCTCAATGAGCAGTTCTTC

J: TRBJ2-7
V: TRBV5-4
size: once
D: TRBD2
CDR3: CASRLAGVSYEQYF
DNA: TGTGCCAGCAGACTAGCGGGAGTATCCTACGAGCAGTACTTC

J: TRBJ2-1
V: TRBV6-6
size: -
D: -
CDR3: CASSYPQGHNEQFF
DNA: TGTGCCAGCAGTTACCCCCAGGGGCACAATGAGCAGTTCTTC

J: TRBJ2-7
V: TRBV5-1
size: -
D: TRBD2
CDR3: CASTGTSGSMYF
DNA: TGCGCCAGTACCGGGACTAGCGGGAGTATGTACTTC

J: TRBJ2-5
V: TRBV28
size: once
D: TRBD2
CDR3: CASRLAGDPQETQYF
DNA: TGTGCCAGCAGACTAGCGGGAGACCCCCAAGAGACCCAGTACTTC

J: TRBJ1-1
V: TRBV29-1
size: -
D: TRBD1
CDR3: CSGRQGPTEAFF
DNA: TGCAGCGGGAGACAGGGCCCCACTGAAGCTTTCTTT

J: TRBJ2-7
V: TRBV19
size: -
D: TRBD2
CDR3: CASSPSGRNEQYF
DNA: TGTGCCAGTAGTCCTAGCGGGAGAAACGAGCAGTACTTC

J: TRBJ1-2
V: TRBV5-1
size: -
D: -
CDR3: CASRSPTGNYGYTF
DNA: TGCGCCAGCAGATCCCCCACCGGGAACTATGGCTACACCTTC

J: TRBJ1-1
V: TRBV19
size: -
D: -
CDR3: CATRFGNTEAFF
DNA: TGTGCCACCCGGTTCGGGAACACTGAAGCTTTCTTT

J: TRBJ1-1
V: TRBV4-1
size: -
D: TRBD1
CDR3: CASSLSTGGTEAFF
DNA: TGCGCCAGCAGTCTTTCCACAGGGGGCACTGAAGCTTTCTTT

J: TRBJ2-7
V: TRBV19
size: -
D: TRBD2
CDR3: CASSSTSGSVLLEQYF
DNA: TGTGCCAGTAGTTCGACTAGCGGGAGCGTTCTCTTAGAGCAGTACTTC

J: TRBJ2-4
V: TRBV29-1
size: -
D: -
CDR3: CSGQDSSNTKNIQYF
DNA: TGCAGCGGCCAGGACAGCTCGAACACTAAAAACATTCAGTACTTC

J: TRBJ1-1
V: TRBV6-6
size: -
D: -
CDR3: CASTAATFTEAFF
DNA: TGTGCCAGCACCGCGGCGACGTTCACTGAAGCTTTCTTT

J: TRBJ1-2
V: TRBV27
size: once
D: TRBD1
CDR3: CASRRTGSYGYTF
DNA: TGTGCCAGCAGAAGGACAGGATCATATGGCTACACCTTC

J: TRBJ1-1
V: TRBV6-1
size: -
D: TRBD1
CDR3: CASSEWDSMNTEAFF
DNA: TGTGCCAGCAGTGAATGGGACAGCATGAACACTGAAGCTTTCTTT

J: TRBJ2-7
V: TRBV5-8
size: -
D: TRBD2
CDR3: CASSLGLAARSYEQYF
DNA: TGTGCCAGCAGCTTAGGACTAGCGGCACGCTCCTACGAGCAGTACTTC

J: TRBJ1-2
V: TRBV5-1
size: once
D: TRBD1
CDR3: CASSDPRDRGLYGYTF
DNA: TGCGCCAGCAGCGACCCCCGGGACAGGGGCCTTTATGGCTACACCTTC

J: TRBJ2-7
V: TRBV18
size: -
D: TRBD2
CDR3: CASSSGLAATYEQYF
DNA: TGTGCCAGCTCATCGGGACTAGCGGCGACCTACGAGCAGTACTTC

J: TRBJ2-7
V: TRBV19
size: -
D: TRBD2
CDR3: CASSTGTSGRNEQYF
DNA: TGTGCCAGTAGTACCGGGACTAGCGGGAGGAACGAGCAGTACTTC

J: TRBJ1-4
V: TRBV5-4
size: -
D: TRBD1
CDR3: CASSFGPDRVNEKLFF
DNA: TGTGCCAGCAGCTTCGGACCGGACAGGGTGAATGAAAAACTGTTTTTT

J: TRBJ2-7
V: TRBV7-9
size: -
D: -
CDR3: CSSSHMGRGVAASYEQYF
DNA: TGTTCCAGCAGCCACATGGGGCGAGGGGTAGCGGCCTCCTACGAGCAGTACTTC